This T cell receptor (beta chain) was identified during a study of radiotherapy plus CTLA-4 blockade in lung cancer. About the research overall: Objective responses occurred in around 20% of patients; about 34% had disease control.

The repertoire was sequenced with immunoSEQ multiplex PCR; TCRdb's copy has only in-frame clones and lacks some. The sample holds tens of thousands of clones; more than 75% are singletons and the top ten take about 8%. Sequencing used peripheral blood, obtained from a patient treated with radiotherapy plus ipilimumab. This TCR derives from a human donor with non-small cell lung cancer who had a complete response to radiotherapy plus ipilimumab.

Here the CDR3 DNA reads TGTGCCAGCAGCGCACTAGGGACAAGCTCTGGAAACACCATATATTTT. Translation: CASSALGTSSGNTIYF. The V gene is TRBV9, the J gene TRBJ1-3, with D possibly matching TRBD1 (6 bases). Trimming took 3 bases from V and 0 from J, leaving 13 bases between them. In germline, CDR1 is SGDLS, CDR2 YYNGEE. The CDR3 has 16 residues.